The rows below give T cell receptor beta chains drawn from one sample of a study of technical replicates of blood from a handful of donors. The data were produced by immunoSEQ multiplex PCR, yet TCRdb's version contains in-frame clones alone and is incomplete. Here the sample spans approximately 95,000 clones, approximately 96% being singletons. Sequencing was carried out using T cells isolated from PBMCs. These receptor sequences come from a human donor in good health. CDR3s include the opening cysteine and the closing phenylalanine or tryptophan. Fields, in order: V gene, clone size, D gene, J gene, CDR3 protein, CDR3 DNA. D genes are given only for firm matches. A clone size is listed for some rows: how often the clone was seen (once, few, many), or a class if it is expanded.

V gene: TRBV7-2; clone size: -; D gene: -; J gene: TRBJ2-5; CDR3 protein: CASSLVGGETQYF; CDR3 DNA: TGTGCCAGCAGCTTAGTGGGGGGTGAGACCCAGTACTTC
V gene: TRBV29-1; clone size: once; D gene: TRBD1; J gene: TRBJ2-7; CDR3 protein: CSPRQGKDEQYF; CDR3 DNA: TGCAGCCCCCGACAGGGGAAGGACGAGCAGTACTTC
V gene: TRBV27; clone size: -; D gene: TRBD1; J gene: TRBJ2-5; CDR3 protein: CASSLSNRGETQYF; CDR3 DNA: TGTGCCAGCAGTTTATCGAACAGGGGCGAGACCCAGTACTTC
V gene: TRBV6-5; clone size: -; D gene: -; J gene: TRBJ2-7; CDR3 protein: CASKWGSRLTYEQYF; CDR3 DNA: TGTGCCAGCAAATGGGGCAGCCGATTAACCTACGAGCAGTACTTC
V gene: TRBV7-9; clone size: -; D gene: -; J gene: TRBJ2-1; CDR3 protein: CASSPRPLDEQFF; CDR3 DNA: TGTGCCAGCAGCCCTAGGCCTTTGGATGAGCAGTTCTTC
V gene: TRBV7-2; clone size: -; D gene: -; J gene: TRBJ1-3; CDR3 protein: CASSLQGLGNTIYF; CDR3 DNA: TGTGCCAGCAGCTTACAGGGACTCGGAAACACCATATATTTT
V gene: TRBV9; clone size: -; D gene: -; J gene: TRBJ1-5; CDR3 protein: CASSPAGTSEPQHF; CDR3 DNA: TGTGCCAGCAGCCCAGCCGGGACATCCGAGCCCCAGCATTTT
V gene: TRBV5-6; clone size: -; D gene: TRBD1; J gene: TRBJ2-2; CDR3 protein: CASSLGQGAYTGELFF; CDR3 DNA: TGTGCCAGCAGCTTAGGGCAGGGGGCTTACACCGGGGAGCTGTTTTTT
V gene: TRBV7-9; clone size: -; D gene: -; J gene: TRBJ1-1; CDR3 protein: CASRHRVTEAFF; CDR3 DNA: TGTGCCAGCCGACACAGGGTTACTGAAGCTTTCTTT
V gene: TRBV9; clone size: -; D gene: -; J gene: TRBJ1-2; CDR3 protein: CASSAGQGRYTF; CDR3 DNA: TGTGCCAGCAGCGCAGGGCAGGGGCGCTACACCTTC
V gene: TRBV21-1; clone size: -; D gene: -; J gene: TRBJ2-1; CDR3 protein: CASSKGYSSGRPNEQFF; CDR3 DNA: TGTGCCAGCAGCAAAGGATATTCTAGCGGGAGACCGAATGAGCAGTTCTTC
V gene: TRBV5-6; clone size: -; D gene: TRBD1; J gene: TRBJ1-2; CDR3 protein: CASSGTGKNGYTF; CDR3 DNA: TGTGCCAGCAGCGGGACAGGGAAAAATGGCTACACCTTC
V gene: TRBV11-3; clone size: -; D gene: -; J gene: TRBJ2-1; CDR3 protein: CASSISSYNEQFF; CDR3 DNA: TGTGCCAGCAGCATTAGCTCCTACAATGAGCAGTTCTTC
V gene: TRBV5-1; clone size: -; D gene: TRBD1; J gene: TRBJ1-2; CDR3 protein: CASSLEGGGYGYTF; CDR3 DNA: TGCGCCAGCAGCTTGGAAGGGGGCGGCTATGGCTACACCTTC
V gene: TRBV5-6; clone size: once; D gene: -; J gene: TRBJ2-7; CDR3 protein: CASSYRLTGSYEQYF; CDR3 DNA: TGTGCCAGCAGCTACCGACTGACAGGTTCCTACGAGCAGTACTTC
V gene: TRBV2; clone size: -; D gene: TRBD2; J gene: TRBJ2-5; CDR3 protein: CASSDGRVVETQYF; CDR3 DNA: TGTGCCAGCTCGGACGGGAGGGTGGTGGAGACCCAGTACTTC
V gene: TRBV30; clone size: -; D gene: -; J gene: TRBJ2-4; CDR3 protein: CASRPRTTLGDIQYF; CDR3 DNA: TGTGCCTCCCGCCCTCGGACTACCCTGGGGGACATTCAGTACTTC
V gene: TRBV19; clone size: -; D gene: TRBD2; J gene: TRBJ2-1; CDR3 protein: CASSITGGSAYNEQFF; CDR3 DNA: TGTGCCAGTAGTATAACTGGCGGGAGCGCCTACAATGAGCAGTTCTTC
V gene: TRBV7-9; clone size: -; D gene: -; J gene: TRBJ1-1; CDR3 protein: CASSLFGGTEAFF; CDR3 DNA: TGTGCCAGCAGCTTATTCGGGGGCACTGAAGCTTTCTTT
V gene: TRBV6-4; clone size: -; D gene: -; J gene: TRBJ1-6; CDR3 protein: CASSLEDDSPLHF; CDR3 DNA: TGTGCCAGCAGTCTGGAGGACGATTCACCCCTCCACTTT
V gene: TRBV7-9; clone size: -; D gene: -; J gene: TRBJ2-1; CDR3 protein: CASSFRQGINEQFF; CDR3 DNA: TGTGCCAGCAGCTTTCGGCAGGGGATCAATGAGCAGTTCTTC
V gene: TRBV27; clone size: -; D gene: TRBD2; J gene: TRBJ2-5; CDR3 protein: CASSLSSGRAWETQYF; CDR3 DNA: TGTGCCAGCAGTTTATCCAGCGGGAGGGCCTGGGAGACCCAGTACTTC
V gene: TRBV11-2; clone size: -; D gene: -; J gene: TRBJ1-2; CDR3 protein: CASSFGANYGYTF; CDR3 DNA: TGTGCCAGCAGCTTTGGAGCTAACTATGGCTACACCTTC
V gene: TRBV7-2; clone size: -; D gene: -; J gene: TRBJ1-2; CDR3 protein: CASSQDTGYYGYTF; CDR3 DNA: TGTGCCAGCAGCCAAGATACAGGGTACTATGGCTACACCTTC
V gene: TRBV5-4; clone size: -; D gene: TRBD1; J gene: TRBJ1-3; CDR3 protein: CASSLGQGGSGNTIYF; CDR3 DNA: TGTGCCAGCAGCTTGGGACAGGGCGGGTCGGGAAACACCATATATTTT
V gene: TRBV27; clone size: -; D gene: -; J gene: TRBJ1-5; CDR3 protein: CASSVPGHQPQHF; CDR3 DNA: TGTGCCAGCAGTGTACCGGGTCATCAGCCCCAGCATTTT
V gene: TRBV6-5; clone size: -; D gene: -; J gene: TRBJ2-2; CDR3 protein: CAVGGNTGELFF; CDR3 DNA: TGTGCGGTGGGAGGGAACACCGGGGAGCTGTTTTTT
V gene: TRBV7-7; clone size: -; D gene: TRBD2; J gene: TRBJ2-5; CDR3 protein: CASSPQAGKETQYF; CDR3 DNA: TGTGCTAGCAGCCCACAAGCGGGGAAAGAGACCCAGTACTTC
V gene: TRBV5-5; clone size: -; D gene: TRBD1; J gene: TRBJ2-7; CDR3 protein: CASREGQGEFYEQYF; CDR3 DNA: TGTGCCAGCAGGGAGGGACAGGGGGAATTCTACGAGCAGTACTTC
V gene: TRBV4-1; clone size: once; D gene: -; J gene: TRBJ1-5; CDR3 protein: CASSQWFFGENQPQHF; CDR3 DNA: TGCGCCAGCAGCCAATGGTTTTTCGGGGAAAATCAGCCCCAGCATTTT
V gene: TRBV7-9; clone size: -; D gene: -; J gene: TRBJ2-3; CDR3 protein: CASSLVGQGSTDTQYF; CDR3 DNA: TGTGCCAGCAGCTTAGTAGGGCAGGGGAGCACAGATACGCAGTATTTT
V gene: TRBV5-4; clone size: -; D gene: TRBD2; J gene: TRBJ2-1; CDR3 protein: CASSSSGRYYNEQFF; CDR3 DNA: TGTGCCAGCAGCTCCAGCGGGAGGTACTACAATGAGCAGTTCTTC
V gene: TRBV7-2; clone size: -; D gene: TRBD2; J gene: TRBJ2-1; CDR3 protein: CASSLTSGPGNEQFF; CDR3 DNA: TGTGCCAGCAGCTTAACTAGCGGTCCTGGGAATGAGCAGTTCTTC
V gene: TRBV19; clone size: -; D gene: -; J gene: TRBJ2-1; CDR3 protein: CASSIVLVAANYNEQFF; CDR3 DNA: TGTGCCAGTAGTATAGTTCTCGTAGCGGCTAACTACAATGAGCAGTTCTTC
V gene: TRBV10-3; clone size: -; D gene: TRBD1; J gene: TRBJ1-1; CDR3 protein: CAALGQANTEAFF; CDR3 DNA: TGTGCCGCACTCGGACAGGCGAACACTGAAGCTTTCTTT
V gene: TRBV7-9; clone size: -; D gene: -; J gene: TRBJ1-1; CDR3 protein: CASSLGATMNTEAFF; CDR3 DNA: TGTGCCAGCAGCTTAGGGGCTACGATGAACACTGAAGCTTTCTTT
V gene: TRBV6-5; clone size: -; D gene: TRBD2; J gene: TRBJ2-7; CDR3 protein: CASSFLAESYEQYF; CDR3 DNA: TGTGCCAGCAGTTTTCTAGCGGAGTCCTACGAGCAGTACTTC
V gene: TRBV7-2; clone size: -; D gene: TRBD2; J gene: TRBJ2-3; CDR3 protein: CASSPGLATDTQYF; CDR3 DNA: TGTGCCAGCAGCCCGGGACTAGCAACAGATACGCAGTATTTT
V gene: TRBV2; clone size: -; D gene: TRBD2; J gene: TRBJ2-7; CDR3 protein: CASSREGEQYF; CDR3 DNA: TGTGCCAGCAGTAGGGAGGGGGAGCAGTACTTC
V gene: TRBV11-3; clone size: -; D gene: -; J gene: TRBJ1-3; CDR3 protein: CASSTGPTSGNTIYF; CDR3 DNA: TGTGCCAGTTCGACAGGCCCAACCTCTGGAAACACCATATATTTT
V gene: TRBV5-8; clone size: -; D gene: TRBD1; J gene: TRBJ1-4; CDR3 protein: CASRTTWQGGEKLFF; CDR3 DNA: TGTGCCAGCAGAACCACCTGGCAGGGGGGTGAAAAACTGTTTTTT
V gene: TRBV5-4; clone size: -; D gene: TRBD2; J gene: TRBJ2-1; CDR3 protein: CASSSTSGYNEQFF; CDR3 DNA: TGTGCCAGCAGCTCGACTAGCGGATACAATGAGCAGTTCTTC
V gene: TRBV7-9; clone size: -; D gene: -; J gene: TRBJ2-7; CDR3 protein: CASSVNRYEQYF; CDR3 DNA: TGTGCCAGCAGCGTTAACAGGTACGAGCAGTACTTC
V gene: TRBV28; clone size: -; D gene: -; J gene: TRBJ2-7; CDR3 protein: CASSLQASYEQYF; CDR3 DNA: TGTGCCAGCAGTTTACAGGCCTCCTACGAGCAGTACTTC
V gene: TRBV11-3; clone size: -; D gene: TRBD2; J gene: TRBJ2-3; CDR3 protein: CASSLGDYRDTQYF; CDR3 DNA: TGTGCCAGCAGCTTAGGGGACTATCGAGATACGCAGTATTTT
V gene: TRBV7-9; clone size: -; D gene: -; J gene: TRBJ2-6; CDR3 protein: CASSLRVLNVLTF; CDR3 DNA: TGTGCCAGCAGCTTACGGGTGCTCAACGTCCTGACTTTC
V gene: TRBV19; clone size: once; D gene: -; J gene: TRBJ1-2; CDR3 protein: CASTMTGDYYGYTF; CDR3 DNA: TGTGCCAGTACTATGACAGGCGATTACTATGGCTACACCTTC
V gene: TRBV13; clone size: once; D gene: -; J gene: TRBJ1-1; CDR3 protein: CASSLVGDLRYTEAFF; CDR3 DNA: TGTGCCAGCAGCTTAGTTGGTGATCTAAGATACACTGAAGCTTTCTTT
V gene: TRBV5-4; clone size: -; D gene: TRBD1; J gene: TRBJ2-7; CDR3 protein: CASSSWTGSHEQYF; CDR3 DNA: TGTGCCAGCAGCTCCTGGACAGGATCCCACGAGCAGTACTTC
V gene: TRBV7-6; clone size: -; D gene: TRBD2; J gene: TRBJ2-7; CDR3 protein: CASSLGSGMFYEQYF; CDR3 DNA: TGTGCCAGCAGCTTAGGTAGCGGGATGTTCTACGAGCAGTACTTC
V gene: TRBV19; clone size: -; D gene: TRBD2; J gene: TRBJ2-3; CDR3 protein: CASSQTSGDTDTQYF; CDR3 DNA: TGTGCCAGTAGCCAAACTAGCGGCGACACAGATACGCAGTATTTT